This T cell receptor beta chain was obtained from a study of identifying expanded T cells in peripheral blood. This CDR3 spans 10 amino acids. Trimming removed 11 bases from V and 9 bases from J, with 11 bases in between. From germline, CDR1 is LNHDA and CDR2 SQIVND (reference sequence). Clones were sequenced by immunoSEQ multiplex PCR, and TCRdb holds only the in-frame ones, with some missing. The table records 95,000 to 100,000 clones, roughly 85% of them present only once. What was sequenced was blood. The genes are TRBV19 and TRBJ1-5; D is undetermined. The clonotype originates from a person between 18 and 70 years old in good health. Written as DNA, the CDR3 is TGTGCCGTCGGAGCATGGCCCCAGCATTTT. This codes for CAVGAWPQHF.